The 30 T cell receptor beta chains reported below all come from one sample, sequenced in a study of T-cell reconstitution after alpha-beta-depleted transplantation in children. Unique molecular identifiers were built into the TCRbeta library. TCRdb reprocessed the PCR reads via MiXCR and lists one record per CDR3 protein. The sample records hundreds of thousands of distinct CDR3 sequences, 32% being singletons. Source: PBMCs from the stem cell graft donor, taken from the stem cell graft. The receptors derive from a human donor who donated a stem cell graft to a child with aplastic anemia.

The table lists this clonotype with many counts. The CDR3 region is CATSSSGRAVNEQFF. The CDR3 DNA is TGTGCCACCAGCAGTAGCGGGAGGGCCGTCAATGAGCAGTTCTTC. The chain links TRBV15 to TRBJ2-1, with 11 bases matching TRBD2. Germline V gene sequence: CDR1 LNHNV, CDR2 YYDKDF (reference sequence). V lost 3 bases, J lost 6 bases, and 4 bases stayed unmatched. The CDR3 loop spans 15 amino acids.

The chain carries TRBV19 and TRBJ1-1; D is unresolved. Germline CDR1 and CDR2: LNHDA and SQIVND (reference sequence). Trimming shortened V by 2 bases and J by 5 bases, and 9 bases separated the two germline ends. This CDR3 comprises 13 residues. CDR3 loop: CASSILSSTEAFF. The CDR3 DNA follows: TGTGCCAGTAGTATACTTTCGTCTACTGAAGCTTTCTTT.

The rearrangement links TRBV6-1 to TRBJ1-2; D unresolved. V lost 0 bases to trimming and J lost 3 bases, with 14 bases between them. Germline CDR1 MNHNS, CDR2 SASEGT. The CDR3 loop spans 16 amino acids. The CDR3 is CASSEAGTWEHYGYTF. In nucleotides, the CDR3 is TGTGCCAGCAGTGAAGCGGGAACCTGGGAACACTATGGCTACACCTTC.

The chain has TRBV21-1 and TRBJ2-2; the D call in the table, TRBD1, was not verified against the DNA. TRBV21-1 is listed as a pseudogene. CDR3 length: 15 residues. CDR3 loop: CASSPLDRDTGELFF. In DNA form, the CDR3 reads TGTGCCAGCAGCCCCCTGGACAGGGACACCGGGGAGCTGTTTTTT.

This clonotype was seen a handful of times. The CDR3 sequence is CASSLVPNTAGELFF. CDR3 coding DNA: TGTGCCAGCAGTTTAGTCCCCAACACGGCCGGGGAGCTGTTTTTT. The chain joins TRBV12-3 or TRBV12-4 to TRBJ2-2, with D uncertain. This CDR3 is 15 amino acids long. V gave up 1 base and J gave up 6 bases, with 12 bases separating them.

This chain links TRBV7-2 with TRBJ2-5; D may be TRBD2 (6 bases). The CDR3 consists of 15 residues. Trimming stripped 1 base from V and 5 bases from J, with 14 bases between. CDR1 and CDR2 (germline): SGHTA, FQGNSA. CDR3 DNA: TGTGCCAGCAGCTTAGGTGGAGGGCCCGGGGAGACCCAGTACTTC. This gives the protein CASSLGGGPGETQYF.

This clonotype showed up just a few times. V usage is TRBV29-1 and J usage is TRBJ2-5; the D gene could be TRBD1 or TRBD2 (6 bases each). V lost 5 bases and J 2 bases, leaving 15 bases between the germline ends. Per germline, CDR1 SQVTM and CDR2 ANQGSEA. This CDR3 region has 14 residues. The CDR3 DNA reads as TGCAGCGTTCGAGCCCGGGGGCCTCAAGAGACCCAGTACTTC. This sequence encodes CSVRARGPQETQYF.

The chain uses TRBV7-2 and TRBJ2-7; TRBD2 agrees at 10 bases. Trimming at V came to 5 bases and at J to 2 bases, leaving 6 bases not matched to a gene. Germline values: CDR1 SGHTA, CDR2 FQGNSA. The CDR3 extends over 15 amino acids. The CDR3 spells CASSPPGLAPYEQYF. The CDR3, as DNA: TGTGCCAGCAGCCCACCGGGACTAGCGCCCTACGAGCAGTACTTC.

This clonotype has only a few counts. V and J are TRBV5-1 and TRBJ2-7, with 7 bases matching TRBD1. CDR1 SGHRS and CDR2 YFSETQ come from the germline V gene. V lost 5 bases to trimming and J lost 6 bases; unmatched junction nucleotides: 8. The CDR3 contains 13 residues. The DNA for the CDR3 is TGCGCCAGCAGACCCGACAGGGCCCTCGAGCAGTACTTC. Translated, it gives CASRPDRALEQYF.

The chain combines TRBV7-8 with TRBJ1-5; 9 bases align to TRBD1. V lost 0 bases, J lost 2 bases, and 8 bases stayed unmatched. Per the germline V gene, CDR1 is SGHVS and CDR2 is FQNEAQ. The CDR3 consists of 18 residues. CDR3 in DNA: TGTGCCAGCAGCTTAGCGAAAAGGGACAGGGTAGGCAATCAGCCCCAGCATTTT. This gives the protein CASSLAKRDRVGNQPQHF.

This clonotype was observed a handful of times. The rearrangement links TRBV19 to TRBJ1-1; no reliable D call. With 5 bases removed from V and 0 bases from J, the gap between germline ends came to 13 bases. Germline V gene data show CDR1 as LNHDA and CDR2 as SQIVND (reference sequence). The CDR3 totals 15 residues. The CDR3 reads CASSSYGAMNTEAFF. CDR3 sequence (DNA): TGTGCCAGTAGTTCCTATGGAGCAATGAACACTGAAGCTTTCTTT.

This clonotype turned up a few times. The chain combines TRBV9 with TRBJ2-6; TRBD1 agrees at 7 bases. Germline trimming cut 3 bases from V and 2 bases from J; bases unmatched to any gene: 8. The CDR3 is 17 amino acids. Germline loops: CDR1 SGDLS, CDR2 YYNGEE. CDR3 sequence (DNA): TGTGCCAGCAGCGGATCACAGGGGTCCCCTGGGGCCAACGTCCTGACTTTC. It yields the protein CASSGSQGSPGANVLTF. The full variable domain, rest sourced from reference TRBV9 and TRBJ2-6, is DSGVTQTPKHLITATGQRVTLRCSPRSGDLSVYWYQQSLDQGLQFLIQYYNGEERAKGNILERFSAQQFPDLHSELNLSSLELGDSALYFCASSGSQGSPGANVLTFGAGSRLTVL.

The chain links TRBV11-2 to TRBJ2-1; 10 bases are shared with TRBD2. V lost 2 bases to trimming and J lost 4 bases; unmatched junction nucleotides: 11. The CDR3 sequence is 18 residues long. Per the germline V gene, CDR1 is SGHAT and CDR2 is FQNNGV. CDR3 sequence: CASSLLLAGTNGYNEQFF. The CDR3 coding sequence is TGTGCCAGCAGCTTATTACTAGCGGGAACTAACGGTTACAATGAGCAGTTCTTC.

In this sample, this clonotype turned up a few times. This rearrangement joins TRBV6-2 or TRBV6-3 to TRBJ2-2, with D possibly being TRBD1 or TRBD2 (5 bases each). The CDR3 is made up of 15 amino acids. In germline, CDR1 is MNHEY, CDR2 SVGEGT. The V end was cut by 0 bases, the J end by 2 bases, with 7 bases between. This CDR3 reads CASSYSGVNTGELFF. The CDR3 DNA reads TGTGCCAGCAGTTACTCGGGGGTTAACACCGGGGAGCTGTTTTTT.

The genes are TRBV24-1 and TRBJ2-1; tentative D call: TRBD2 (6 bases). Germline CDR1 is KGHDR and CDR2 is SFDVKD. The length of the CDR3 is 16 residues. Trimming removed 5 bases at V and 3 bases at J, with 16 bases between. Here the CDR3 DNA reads TGTGCCACCAGTGGATTGAAGGGAGGTGGCTACAATGAGCAGTTCTTC. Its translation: CATSGLKGGGYNEQFF.

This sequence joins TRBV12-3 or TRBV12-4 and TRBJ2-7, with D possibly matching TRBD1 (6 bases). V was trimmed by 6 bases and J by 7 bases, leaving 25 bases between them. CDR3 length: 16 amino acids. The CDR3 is CASSQNGFHQDREQYF. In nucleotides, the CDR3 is TGTGCCAGCAGCCAGAACGGGTTCCACCAAGACAGGGAGCAGTACTTC.

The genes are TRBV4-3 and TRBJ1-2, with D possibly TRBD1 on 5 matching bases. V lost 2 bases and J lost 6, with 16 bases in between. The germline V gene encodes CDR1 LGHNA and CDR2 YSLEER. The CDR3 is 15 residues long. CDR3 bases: TGCGCCAGCAGCCAACAGGGACCGCCCTTTGATGGCTACACCTTC. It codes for CASSQQGPPFDGYTF.

CDR3 sequence: CASSQDPVSVSSYNSPLHF. Here the CDR3 DNA reads TGTGCCAGCAGCCAAGATCCAGTTTCAGTTAGCTCCTATAATTCACCCCTCCACTTT. This chain connects TRBV14 to TRBJ1-6; D unclear. V was cut by 0 bases and J by 0 bases, with 15 bases left in between. This CDR3 contains 19 residues. The germline gives CDR1 SGHDN, CDR2 FVKESK.

CDR3 sequence: CASSQVWLAGQYEQYF. For the CDR3, the DNA is TGTGCCAGCAGCCAAGTCTGGCTAGCGGGGCAATACGAGCAGTACTTC. The chain carries TRBV4-2 and TRBJ2-7; TRBD2 matches 9 bases. This CDR3 region has 16 residues. Germline assignment: CDR1 LGHNA and CDR2 YNFKEQ. V trimming: 1 base; J trimming: 4 bases; junction bases outside the gene matches: 8.

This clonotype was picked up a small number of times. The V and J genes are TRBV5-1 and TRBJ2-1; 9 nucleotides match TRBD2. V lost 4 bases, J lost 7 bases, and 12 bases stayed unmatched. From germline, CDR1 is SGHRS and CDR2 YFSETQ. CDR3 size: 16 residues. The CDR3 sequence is CASSPRVAGEENEQFF. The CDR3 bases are TGCGCCAGCAGCCCTCGGGTAGCGGGAGAGGAGAATGAGCAGTTCTTC.

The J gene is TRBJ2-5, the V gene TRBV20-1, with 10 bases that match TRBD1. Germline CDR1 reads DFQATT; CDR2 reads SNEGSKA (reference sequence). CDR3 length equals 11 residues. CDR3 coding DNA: TGCAGGGCCGGGACAGGGGAAATCCAGTACTTC. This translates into CRAGTGEIQYF.

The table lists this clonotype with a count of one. The CDR3 nucleotides are TGCGCCAGCAAAAAGCCCAGGGTCGGGCAGTACGTC. Its translation: CASKKPRVGQYV. This chain connects TRBV10-1 to TRBJ2-7; D may be TRBD1 (5 bases). This CDR3 has 12 residues. Trimming took 7 bases from V and 9 from J, leaving 16 bases between them. Germline V gene data show CDR1 as WNHNN and CDR2 as SYGVQD (reference sequence).

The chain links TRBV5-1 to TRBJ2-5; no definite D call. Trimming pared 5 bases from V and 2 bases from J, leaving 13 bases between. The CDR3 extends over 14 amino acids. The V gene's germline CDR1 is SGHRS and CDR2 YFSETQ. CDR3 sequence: CASRKSWSQETQYF. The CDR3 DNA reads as TGCGCCAGCAGGAAGTCATGGAGTCAAGAGACCCAGTACTTC.

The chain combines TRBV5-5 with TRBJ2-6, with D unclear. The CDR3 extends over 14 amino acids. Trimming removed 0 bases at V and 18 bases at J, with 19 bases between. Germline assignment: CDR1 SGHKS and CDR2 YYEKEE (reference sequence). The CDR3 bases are TGTGCCAGCAGCTTGGGGGCGCCGGGTGCTGGCAGGACTTTC. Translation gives CASSLGAPGAGRTF.

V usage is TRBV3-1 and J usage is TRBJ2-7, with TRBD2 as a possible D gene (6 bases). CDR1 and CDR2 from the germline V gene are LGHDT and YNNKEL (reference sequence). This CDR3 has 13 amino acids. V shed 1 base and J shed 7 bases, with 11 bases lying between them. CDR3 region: CASSQGSAGEQYV. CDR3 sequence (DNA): TGTGCCAGCAGCCAAGGGTCGGCGGGGGAGCAGTACGTC.

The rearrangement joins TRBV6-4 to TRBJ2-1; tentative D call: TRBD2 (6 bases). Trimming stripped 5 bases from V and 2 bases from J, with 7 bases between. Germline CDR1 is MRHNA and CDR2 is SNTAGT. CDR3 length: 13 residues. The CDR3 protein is CASSPSAYNEQFF. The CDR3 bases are TGTGCCAGCAGTCCTAGCGCCTACAATGAGCAGTTCTTC.

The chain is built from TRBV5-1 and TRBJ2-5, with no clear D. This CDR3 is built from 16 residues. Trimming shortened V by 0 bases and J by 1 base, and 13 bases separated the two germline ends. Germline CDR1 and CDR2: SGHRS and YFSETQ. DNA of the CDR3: TGCGCCAGCAGCTTGGAGCCAGCTGGGGTCCAAGAGACCCAGTACTTC. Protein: CASSLEPAGVQETQYF.

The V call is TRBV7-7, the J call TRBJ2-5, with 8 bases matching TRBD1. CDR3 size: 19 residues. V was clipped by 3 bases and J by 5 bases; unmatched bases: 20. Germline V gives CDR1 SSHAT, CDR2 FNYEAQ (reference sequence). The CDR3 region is CASSLYGGTGSPFRETQYF. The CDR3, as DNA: TGTGCCAGCAGCTTGTATGGAGGGACAGGCTCCCCTTTTAGGGAGACCCAGTACTTC.

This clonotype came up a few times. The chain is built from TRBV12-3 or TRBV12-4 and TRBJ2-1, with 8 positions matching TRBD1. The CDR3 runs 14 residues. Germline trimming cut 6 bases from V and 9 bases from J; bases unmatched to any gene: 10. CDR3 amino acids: CASRSTGTGLEQFF. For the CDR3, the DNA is TGTGCCAGCAGGTCTACCGGGACAGGACTTGAGCAGTTCTTC.

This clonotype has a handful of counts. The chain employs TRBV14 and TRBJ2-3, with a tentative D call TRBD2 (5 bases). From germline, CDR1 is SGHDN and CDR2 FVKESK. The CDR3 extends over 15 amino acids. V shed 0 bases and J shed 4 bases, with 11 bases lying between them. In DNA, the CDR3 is TGTGCCAGCAGCCAAGACCCCTTCGGGGCAGATACGCAGTATTTT. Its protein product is CASSQDPFGADTQYF.